The clone carrying this TCR beta chain occurred once. The sample comes from a study of blood T cell repertoires in COVID-19. At the level of the study: Whether acute or convalescent, the COVID-19 samples came from the United States, Italy and Spain. Sources were T cells, B-cell-depleted T cells, or PBMCs; the material itself was cDNA or gDNA.

As originally analysed: Amplification of reference gene primers provided the estimated nucleated cell counts. The protocol was immunoSEQ multiplex PCR, while the TCRdb copy is restricted to in-frame clones and leaves out a portion. V, J and clone size are those of that table, while D and trimming were read from the DNA. The table has about 110,000 clones, about 87% seen once; the top ten hold less than 1.5%. Germline values: CDR1 SGHTA, CDR2 FQGNSA. Trimming left V 1 base short and J 4 bases short, with 8 bases between. The CDR3 length is 14 residues. Input material: peripheral blood. The genes are TRBV7-2 and TRBJ1-3; no definite D call. The sequence derives from a human donor in a cohort sampled during active COVID-19. The CDR3 is CASSLVRSGNTIYF. CDR3 nucleotide sequence: TGTGCCAGCAGCTTAGTGCGTTCCGGAAACACCATATATTTT.